The entry that follows covers one T cell receptor (beta chain) sequence. There is no known antigen for this receptor. One base away there is no much larger clone; base qualities are not given. The data stem from a study of shared clonotypes between healthy human individuals (dated by TCRdb to 2018 to 2021). About the study as a whole: The cohort included three men and a couple of women between 18 and 49 years of age. Each donor's leukapheresis produced roughly between roughly 0.85 and 10 billion PBMCs. To estimate repertoire size and how much clonotype sharing occurs between individuals, the study deeply sequenced the blood TCR repertoires of roughly 5 healthy adults. Libraries were prepared and TCR repertoires were sequenced by different laboratories using diverse techniques, in order to increase sequencing depth and limit assay-specific biases. For each donor, CD4 naive and CD4 memory were each given three plates, CD8 naive was given two plates, and CD8 memory was given one plate.

The donors were healthy, HIV-negative adults who had no recently reported acute infections or vaccinations. Only Caucasian adults living in Nashville, Tennessee, USA were represented among the donors. CD4+ T cells were enriched through magnetic negative selection, after which naive cells were positively selected on CD45RA and the remaining negative fraction served as the memory subset. Blood was obtained by leukapheresis, after which PBMCs were separated by Ficoll-Histopaque density gradient centrifugation and cryopreserved in liquid nitrogen vapor phase. Analytical flow cytometry was used to check the purity and quantity of every magnetically sorted T cell population. From each sorted fraction, genomic DNA was isolated and quantified by UV absorbance on a Nanodrop 2000c. TCR CDR3 regions were amplified from genomic DNA by multiplex PCR using the deep immunoSEQ assay. Extracted genomic DNA from each cell subset was spread evenly across all wells of several immunoSEQ 96-well plates, with each plate serving as a replicate. For sorted subsets, each replicate PCR was loaded with about 0.2 ug genomic DNA, equivalent to 30,000 or so T cell genomes. Purified libraries were quantified with a Qubit 3.0 fluorometer, sized on a Bioanalyzer 2100, and re-quantified with the KAPA Library Quantification kit. A separate single-read 150-cycle Illumina NextSeq 550 flow cell was used to sequence each immunoSEQ 96-well plate. On the authors' methods: The immunoSEQ output contained only junctional sequences without quality scores, so filtering could not match that applied to full-length reads. To assign V/J genes and CDR3, sequences were annotated using PyIR, a Python wrapper for IgBLAST v1.9, with IMGT germline references. Any read was removed if the V/J assignment was weak (E-value above 1e-6), the CDR3 was missing, or the read contained stop codons, out-of-frame junctions, or ambiguous translated residues. V3J clonotypes were defined as sequences sharing the same inferred V gene, J gene, and CDR3 amino acid sequence. Percentage overlap between repertoires was computed as shared unique clonotypes divided by the size of the smaller repertoire. Three approaches were used to assess repertoire richness: RTK rarefaction, the Chao1 estimator, and Recon v2.1 estimates of unobserved clonotypes. Generation probabilities for all TCRbeta clonotypes obtained by the gDNA method from a handful of donors were computed using OLGA. As stored in TCRdb, this immuneACCESS dataset retains in-frame rearrangements with V and J assigned. A fraction of the clones does not appear; measured against another copy, unresolved V genes explain less than half of the discrepancy, and the remainder lacks a known reason. V, J and clone size are taken as reported in that table, and D and trimming were inferred from the DNA itself. The sample contains 2 million to 2.5 million clones, roughly 93% of them found a single time. The ten biggest clones cover 0.35% to 0.45% of the sample.

From the cysteine through the phenylalanine, the CDR3 covers 14 amino acids. This entry keeps only the CDR3 DNA: 42 bases, framed from base 1. CDR1 and CDR2 were assigned from the germline V gene as MGHRA and YSYEKL. V is shortened by 7 bases, J by 8 bases, and the region joining them spans 18 bases. What the research found in general, with its limitations: Sampling was restricted to blood, and TCR repertoires in tissues likely differ from the TCR repertoires found in blood. Sharing across a few donors was observed for approximately 4.6% of naive CD4, 3.5% of naive CD8, 2% to 2.5% of memory CD4, and about 0.39% of memory CD8 clonotypes. Higher generation probabilities were observed for clonotypes shared by all four sorted-subset donors than for non-shared clonotypes. Naive subsets generally had larger estimated clonotype richness than memory subsets did. Rarefaction of sorted-subset datasets indicated incomplete sequencing despite the large sequencing depth. The small number of donors limited the genetic and exposure-history diversity represented. Based on pairwise subsampling, the degree of clonotype sharing among donors was expected to be affected by sequencing depth.

The clonotype comes from a man aged 18-30 years in good health. Some clones in this sample may be carry-over from other donors' samples. Recombination linked TRBV4-1 to TRBJ2-1; the D region is possibly TRBD1 or TRBD2, each matching across 5 bases. Input material: naive CD4+ T cells from PBMCs. The cell subset or site label, read with the paper, signifies: CD45RA+ positively selected. The DNA sequence is TGCGCCAGCACCCAGGGCTACGGGGTCTATGAGCAGTTCTTC. This translates into CASTQGYGVYEQFF.